Listed below are T cell receptor beta chains from one sample, sequenced in a study of T cell changes during pregnancy in multiple sclerosis. Profiling relied on immunoSEQ multiplex PCR, and the TCRdb table lists in-frame clones only, not all of them. This table has 66,000 or so clones, more than 80% appearing once. The specimen was peripheral blood, collected in the first trimester of pregnancy. All receptors derive from a female donor in good health, enrolled as a control in a pregnancy study. Each CDR3 is given with its conserved first and last residue. The order of the fields is J gene, clone size, V gene, D gene, CDR3 DNA, CDR3 protein. A D gene is named only where the DNA matches it firmly. Clone size is stated in some rows and not others, as once, few, many or a class when expanded.

j_gene: TRBJ2-1
abundance: NA
v_gene: TRBV21-1
d_gene: NA
CDR3nt: TGTGCCAGCAGCAAAGTTGAGCTCTCCTACAATGAGCAGTTCTTC
CDR3aa: CASSKVELSYNEQFF

j_gene: TRBJ1-6
abundance: NA
v_gene: TRBV6-1
d_gene: NA
CDR3nt: TGTGCCAGCAGTGATCGGGATTGGTATTCACCCCTCCACTTT
CDR3aa: CASSDRDWYSPLHF

j_gene: TRBJ2-2
abundance: NA
v_gene: TRBV9
d_gene: NA
CDR3nt: TGTGCCAGCAGCTCCGGGGGGAACACCGGGGAGCTGTTTTTT
CDR3aa: CASSSGGNTGELFF

j_gene: TRBJ1-2
abundance: few
v_gene: TRBV19
d_gene: NA
CDR3nt: TGTGCCAGTAGGGTACAGGGATCAGCTAACTATGGCTACACCTTC
CDR3aa: CASRVQGSANYGYTF

j_gene: TRBJ2-1
abundance: NA
v_gene: TRBV5-6
d_gene: NA
CDR3nt: TGTGCCAGCAGCTTGGCTCCGGTAAACCCCTACAATGAGCAGTTCTTC
CDR3aa: CASSLAPVNPYNEQFF

j_gene: TRBJ2-5
abundance: NA
v_gene: TRBV7-2
d_gene: TRBD2
CDR3nt: TGTGCCAGCAGCTTCGGACTAGCGGAGACCCAGTACTTC
CDR3aa: CASSFGLAETQYF

j_gene: TRBJ2-5
abundance: NA
v_gene: TRBV5-4
d_gene: TRBD2
CDR3nt: TGTGCCAGCAGCTTGCGACTAGCGGGGGGGGAGACCCAGTACTTC
CDR3aa: CASSLRLAGGETQYF

j_gene: TRBJ2-7
abundance: NA
v_gene: TRBV5-4
d_gene: NA
CDR3nt: TGTGCCAGCAGCATTGGCACCTACGAGCAGTACTTC
CDR3aa: CASSIGTYEQYF

j_gene: TRBJ2-1
abundance: NA
v_gene: TRBV5-1
d_gene: TRBD1
CDR3nt: TGCGCCAGCAGCCCAACCGGGACAGGTGACAATGAGCAGTTCTTC
CDR3aa: CASSPTGTGDNEQFF

j_gene: TRBJ1-5
abundance: NA
v_gene: TRBV28
d_gene: TRBD1
CDR3nt: TGTGCCAGCAGGCCGGACAGGGCTCATAGCAATCAGCCCCAGCATTTT
CDR3aa: CASRPDRAHSNQPQHF

j_gene: TRBJ2-3
abundance: NA
v_gene: TRBV15
d_gene: NA
CDR3nt: TGTGCCACCAGCAGGCCATCGGGAAATAACACAGATACGCAGTATTTT
CDR3aa: CATSRPSGNNTDTQYF

j_gene: TRBJ1-5
abundance: NA
v_gene: TRBV7-2
d_gene: NA
CDR3nt: TGTGCCAGCAGCCGAAGGGGGGGCCCAAATCAGCCCCAGCATTTT
CDR3aa: CASSRRGGPNQPQHF

j_gene: TRBJ1-5
abundance: NA
v_gene: TRBV4-2
d_gene: TRBD1
CDR3nt: TGTGCCAGCAGCCAAGATGGGACAGGGGGCGGGCAGCCCCAGCATTTT
CDR3aa: CASSQDGTGGGQPQHF

j_gene: TRBJ2-3
abundance: NA
v_gene: TRBV5-1
d_gene: TRBD2
CDR3nt: TGCGCCAGCAGCTTGGAACTAGCGGGGATCACAGATACGCAGTATTTT
CDR3aa: CASSLELAGITDTQYF

j_gene: TRBJ1-2
abundance: NA
v_gene: TRBV5-8
d_gene: NA
CDR3nt: TGTGCCAGCACCCCCGCGGCGGGGGATGGCTACACCTTC
CDR3aa: CASTPAAGDGYTF

j_gene: TRBJ1-1
abundance: NA
v_gene: TRBV9
d_gene: NA
CDR3nt: TGTGCCAGCAGCCCGACAGGCGAGAACACTGAAGCTTTCTTT
CDR3aa: CASSPTGENTEAFF

j_gene: TRBJ1-4
abundance: NA
v_gene: TRBV9
d_gene: NA
CDR3nt: TGTGCCAGCGGGCCAGGGGTTAATGAAAAACTGTTTTTT
CDR3aa: CASGPGVNEKLFF

j_gene: TRBJ1-6
abundance: once
v_gene: TRBV30
d_gene: NA
CDR3nt: TGTGCCTGGGGCGGGAGCTCCTATAATTCACCCCTCCACTTT
CDR3aa: CAWGGSSYNSPLHF